The following is a T cell receptor (beta chain) sequence with its context. Time point reported: pre-treatment sample, taken before nivolumab and TIL therapy. This sample stems from a study of TIL therapy for anti-PD-1-resistant metastatic lung cancer. The immunoSEQ assay was v3. Repertoires were generated with immunoSEQ multiplex PCR, while TCRdb's copy carries only in-frame clones and drops some. The table lists some 57,000 clones, about nine tenths of them singletons. The CDR3 extends over 12 amino acids. With 7 bases removed from V and 8 bases from J, the gap between germline ends came to 14 bases.

The origin of this receptor is a person between 25 and 80 years old with non-small cell lung cancer. The chain carries TRBV12-3 or TRBV12-4 and TRBJ1-1; D gene unclear. The starting material was blood, obtained at baseline. The CDR3 region has the DNA TGTGCCAGCATGATTGAACGGAGAGAAGCTTTCTTT. It encodes CASMIERREAFF.